The 25 T cell receptor beta chains below all came from one sample that was sequenced in a study of CD4 T cell repertoires in COVID-19. These memory T cells were uncultured and sequenced directly after ex vivo isolation. Generated by immunoSEQ multiplex PCR, the TCRdb table keeps only in-frame clones and is missing some. The sample has about 22,000 clones, about nine tenths seen once. The sample in question was central memory CD4+ T cells from blood, obtained before the COVID-19 pandemic. These receptors were obtained from a human donor who had COVID-19.

The genes are TRBV7-3 and TRBJ2-1, with TRBD2 matching 11 bases. Germline trimming cut 5 bases from V and 6 bases from J; bases unmatched to any gene: 3. CDR3 length: 14 amino acids. The germline CDR1 and CDR2 sequences are SGHTA and FQGTGA. The DNA for the CDR3 is TGTGCCAGCAGCCTCGGGACTAGCGGCAATGAGCAGTTCTTC. The encoded protein is CASSLGTSGNEQFF. The full variable domain, in which reference TRBV7-3 and TRBJ2-1 provide the parts outside the CDR3, is GAGVSQTPSNKVTEKGKYVELRCDPISGHTALYWYRQSLGQGPEFLIYFQGTGAADDSGLPNDRFFAVRPEGSVSTLKIQRTERGDSAVYLCASSLGTSGNEQFFGPGTRLTVL.

A single count supports this clone. The genes are TRBV7-6 and TRBJ2-1, with TRBD2 matching 9 bases. The CDR3 runs 16 residues. V gave up 1 base and J gave up 5 bases; unmatched junction bases: 6. The germline V gene encodes CDR1 SGHVS and CDR2 FNYEAQ. The CDR3 reads CASSLGGSGGHNEQFF. The CDR3 nucleotides are TGTGCCAGCAGCTTAGGGGGTAGCGGGGGTCACAATGAGCAGTTCTTC.

This sequence joins TRBV6-5 and TRBJ2-2, with 9 bases matching TRBD2. Germline V gene data show CDR1 as MNHEY and CDR2 as SVGAGI. V gave up 2 bases and J gave up 7 bases; unmatched junction bases: 5. The CDR3 has 15 residues. For the CDR3, the DNA is TGTGCCAGCAGTTACATAGCGGGGGTCGGCGGGGAGCTGTTTTTT. It translates to CASSYIAGVGGELFF.

This clone was recorded a few times. V usage is TRBV7-2 and J usage is TRBJ2-7; D gene uncertain. Trimming removed 3 bases at V and 5 bases at J, with 14 bases between. CDR3 length equals 14 residues. The V gene's germline CDR1 is SGHTA and CDR2 FQGNSA. The CDR3 sequence: CASSFFSGADEQYF. DNA for the CDR3: TGTGCCAGCAGCTTCTTTTCCGGAGCCGACGAGCAGTACTTC.

This clone came up once. This rearrangement joins TRBV6-5 to TRBJ1-3, with 7 bases identical to TRBD1. The CDR3 is made up of 16 amino acids. After removal of 4 bases from V and 0 bases from J, the junction contained 6 bases not matched to a gene. Germline V gene data show CDR1 as MNHEY and CDR2 as SVGAGI. Here the CDR3 reads CASSSDREFSGNTIYF. CDR3 nucleotides: TGTGCCAGCAGTTCAGACAGGGAGTTCTCTGGAAACACCATATATTTT.

The chain couples TRBV6-4 to TRBJ2-7, with TRBD1 matching 7 bases. The CDR3 sequence is 12 residues long. Germline V gives CDR1 MRHNA, CDR2 SNTAGT. V trimming: 7 bases; J trimming: 8 bases; junction bases outside the gene matches: 8. CDR3 nucleotides: TGTGCCAGCATCGGACAGGATGGTCAGCAGTACTTC. Protein sequence: CASIGQDGQQYF.

The chain carries TRBV25-1 and TRBJ2-5; TRBD1 is a possible D gene (6 bases). The CDR3 is 14 residues long. Trimming took 2 bases from V and 1 from J, leaving 8 bases between them. Germline V gene sequence: CDR1 MGHDK, CDR2 SYGVNS. DNA of the CDR3: TGTGCCAGCAGTGAAGGGACACTCCAAGAGACCCAGTACTTC. Amino acid sequence: CASSEGTLQETQYF. Combining the CDR3 with reference TRBV25-1 and TRBJ2-5 gives the whole variable domain EADIYQTPRYLVIGTGKKITLECSQTMGHDKMYWYQQDPGMELHLIHYSYGVNSTEKGDLSSESTVSRIRTEHFPLTLESARPSHTSQYLCASSEGTLQETQYFGPGTRLLVL.

This clone was found once. The V and J genes are TRBV2 and TRBJ1-2, with 10 bases that match TRBD1. After removal of 4 bases from V and 2 bases from J, the junction contained 16 bases not matched to a gene. Germline V lookup: CDR1 SNHLY, CDR2 FYNNEI. The CDR3 loop spans 19 amino acids. For the CDR3, the DNA is TGTGCCAGCAGTGGCAGGGACAGGGGTATAGGGGAGTCAAACTATGGCTACACCTTC. Translating it yields CASSGRDRGIGESNYGYTF.

The V call is TRBV18, the J call TRBJ1-4; the D is unclear. Germline CDR1 KGHSH, CDR2 LQKENI. The CDR3 runs 14 residues. V was trimmed by 5 bases and J by 8 bases, leaving 15 bases between them. The CDR3, as DNA: TGTGCCAGCTCAAACGCAGGAACGGGGGAAAAACTGTTTTTT. It yields the protein CASSNAGTGEKLFF.

The chain carries TRBV9 and TRBJ2-3, with 8 bases matching TRBD2. The germline CDR1 and CDR2 sequences are SGDLS and YYNGEE. With 4 bases clipped from V and 1 base from J, the junction kept 8 bases outside the gene matches. The CDR3 is 16 amino acids. This CDR3 is CASSPRGGRGTDTQYF. The CDR3 nucleotides are TGTGCCAGCAGCCCCCGGGGGGGGAGGGGCACAGATACGCAGTATTTT.

V gene TRBV7-2 combines with J gene TRBJ1-1, with unresolved D. Germline values: CDR1 SGHTA, CDR2 FQGNSA. V lost 1 base and J lost 4, with 10 bases in between. The CDR3 extends over 14 amino acids. In nucleotides, the CDR3 is TGTGCCAGCAGCTTAGTCGAGGGAAGCACTGAAGCTTTCTTT. Protein product: CASSLVEGSTEAFF.

The chain is built from TRBV6-1 and TRBJ1-1, with TRBD1 as a possible D gene (6 bases). The V end lost 8 bases, the J end lost 2 bases, and 9 bases lay between the germline ends. The CDR3 spans 12 residues. Per the germline V gene, CDR1 is MNHNS and CDR2 is SASEGT. The CDR3 sequence is CASAGDNTEAFF. CDR3 DNA sequence: TGTGCCAGCGCAGGGGATAACACTGAAGCTTTCTTT.

This chain uses TRBV5-5 with TRBJ2-5; no reliable D call. V shed 2 bases and J shed 2 bases, with 7 bases lying between them. The V gene's germline CDR1 is SGHKS and CDR2 YYEKEE (reference sequence). The CDR3 is 13 amino acids. In nucleotides, the CDR3 is TGTGCCAGCAGCTTCACAGCACAAGAGACCCAGTACTTC. It translates to CASSFTAQETQYF.

The V call is TRBV12-2, the J call TRBJ2-7; the table's D gene call, TRBD2, was not cross checked with the DNA. TRBV12-2 is assigned pseudogene status. The CDR3 has 13 amino acids. CDR3 coding DNA: TGTGCAAGTCGCTTAGCGCGTATCCACGAGCAGTACTTC. Its translation is CASRLARIHEQYF.

This clone has a single count. The genes are TRBV6-1 and TRBJ1-5, with TRBD1 as a possible D gene (6 bases). Germline CDR1 MNHNS, CDR2 SASEGT. The CDR3 contains 14 residues. Trimming cost V 5 bases and J 1 base, with 9 bases left between them. This CDR3 is CASSWTESNQPQHF. The CDR3 DNA follows: TGTGCCAGCAGTTGGACAGAAAGCAATCAGCCCCAGCATTTT.

This clone was detected a few times. The chain recombines TRBV10-2 with TRBJ2-3; tentatively, D is TRBD2 (7 bases). From germline, CDR1 is WSHSY and CDR2 SAAADI. This CDR3 comprises 13 residues. V was trimmed by 8 bases and J by 10 bases, leaving 19 bases between them. CDR3 region: CASSSGGPEAQYF. The DNA for the CDR3 is TGCGCCAGCTCCTCGGGGGGCCCCGAGGCGCAGTATTTT.

V gene TRBV2 combines with J gene TRBJ1-2, with 10 bases fitting TRBD1. CDR3 length equals 15 residues. In germline, CDR1 is SNHLY, CDR2 FYNNEI. The trim removed 4 bases at V and 8 bases at J, leaving 10 bases unmatched. For the CDR3, the DNA is TGTGCCAGCAGTGTCCCGGGACAGGGGCTCTCCGGCTACACCTTC. Translation gives CASSVPGQGLSGYTF. The entire variable domain, with the rest obtained from reference TRBV2 and TRBJ1-2, is as follows: EPEVTQTPSHQVTQMGQEVILRCVPISNHLYFYWYRQILGQKVEFLVSFYNNEISEKSEIFDDQFSVERPDGSNFTLKIRSTKLEDSAMYFCASSVPGQGLSGYTFGSGTRLTVV.

V and J are TRBV28 and TRBJ1-4, with a tentative D call TRBD1 (6 bases). This CDR3 has 17 residues. The V end lost 8 bases, the J end lost 7 bases, and 26 bases lay between the germline ends. Germline V lookup: CDR1 MDHEN, CDR2 SYDVKM. The CDR3 nucleotides are TGTGCCAGCTTTAATCCGGGACATGGTGATTCTGGTGAAAAACTGTTTTTT. Translated: CASFNPGHGDSGEKLFF.

The rearrangement uses TRBV2 and TRBJ2-2; D may be TRBD1 (5 bases). CDR1 and CDR2 (germline): SNHLY, FYNNEI. The CDR3 loop spans 13 amino acids. The ends were cut back, 8 bases at V and 7 bases at J, with 14 bases in the middle. The DNA of the CDR3 is TGTGCCAGCGGCGCAGGGCCTGGCGGGGAGCTGTTTTTT. It is translated as CASGAGPGGELFF.

This clone was picked up one time. This sequence joins TRBV10-2 and TRBJ2-5, with D uncertain. Trimming left V 4 bases short and J 1 base short, with 10 bases between. This CDR3 region has 14 residues. CDR1 and CDR2 from the germline V gene are WSHSY and SAAADI. The CDR3 DNA sequence: TGCGCCAGCAGTGGGCGGCTCCCCCAAGAGACCCAGTACTTC. It codes for CASSGRLPQETQYF.

This clone was counted between two and nine times. The chain is built from TRBV5-8 and TRBJ2-7; a possible D gene is TRBD1 (6 bases). The germline V gene has CDR1 SGHTS and CDR2 YDEGEE. There are 13 residues in the CDR3. Trimming left V 7 bases short and J 5 bases short, with 16 bases between. The CDR3 reads CASGNTGYNEQYF. The DNA for the CDR3 is TGTGCCAGCGGAAATACAGGGTACAACGAGCAGTACTTC. Variable domain in full (rest from reference TRBV5-8 and TRBJ2-7): EAGVTQSPTHLIKTRGQQATLRCSPISGHTSVYWYQQALGLGLQFLLWYDEGEERNRGNFPPRFSGRQFPNYSSELNVNALELEDSALYLCASGNTGYNEQYFGPGTRLTVT.

This clone was recorded once. The rearrangement links TRBV14 to TRBJ2-5; TRBD2 matches at 9 bases. The CDR3 has 15 amino acids. The junction had 4 bases not matched to a gene; V was cut back by 4 bases and J by 1 base. Per the germline V gene, CDR1 is SGHDN and CDR2 is FVKESK. CDR3 coding DNA: TGTGCCAGCAGCCCCTTGACTAGCGGCCAAGAGACCCAGTACTTC. Protein: CASSPLTSGQETQYF.

This clone was picked up one time. The chain links TRBV5-5 to TRBJ2-2; D uncertain. V lost 4 bases and J lost 4, with 8 bases in between. Germline V CDR1 and CDR2: SGHKS, YYEKEE (reference sequence). CDR3 length: 13 residues. Here the CDR3 reads CASSPAVTGELFF. The CDR3 coding sequence is TGTGCCAGCAGCCCCGCAGTCACCGGGGAGCTGTTTTTT.

The rearrangement uses TRBV5-4 and TRBJ1-3, with no clear D. The CDR3 extends over 16 amino acids. V lost 0 bases and J 4 bases, leaving 14 bases between the germline ends. Germline CDR1 reads SGHNT; CDR2 reads YYREEE (reference sequence). The CDR3 loop reads CASSLGVLGSGNTIYF. CDR3 sequence (DNA): TGTGCCAGCAGCTTGGGAGTTCTAGGCAGCGGAAACACCATATATTTT.

The chain couples TRBV19 to TRBJ1-2; D may be TRBD1 (6 bases). CDR1 LNHDA and CDR2 SQIVND come from the germline V gene (reference sequence). Deletions cut 9 bases from V and 3 bases from J, with 20 bases between. CDR3 length equals 15 residues. The CDR3 DNA is TGTGCCAGCCAACGGCACCGGGACAACGACTATGGCTACACCTTC. This codes for CASQRHRDNDYGYTF.